The TCR beta chain described here comes from a study of technical replicates of blood from a few donors (dated 2017 in TCRdb). As concerns this clone: The antigen this receptor binds is unknown. No much larger clone is present one base from it, and per-base qualities are unavailable.

Libraries were constructed by the immunoSEQ multiplex PCR assay. TCRdb carries this immuneACCESS record with in-frame sequences only. Its versions omit some clonotypes, under half of them owing to an unresolved V gene in the studies checked, with the rest unexplained. The sample includes 75,000 to 100,000 clones, with about 95% observed a single time. The ten largest account for more than 0.2% of the sample. Sequences were obtained from T cells isolated from PBMCs. This clonotype was sampled from a human donor in good health.

The CDR3 here reads CASSELNPPIYTEAFF. The sequenced DNA is TGCGCCAGCAGCGAACTCAACCCTCCAATCTACACTGAAGCTTTCTTT. The sequence links TRBV10-2 to TRBJ1-1; confidence is insufficient to name the D gene. The CDR3 starts with the cysteine, ends with the phenylalanine, and has 16 residues. Only the CDR3 DNA is retained, 48 bases long and in frame from the first base. The V end loses 6 bases and the J end loses 3 bases, and a stretch of 20 bases separates them. Sequences WSHSY (CDR1) and SAAADI (CDR2) are obtained from the germline V gene.